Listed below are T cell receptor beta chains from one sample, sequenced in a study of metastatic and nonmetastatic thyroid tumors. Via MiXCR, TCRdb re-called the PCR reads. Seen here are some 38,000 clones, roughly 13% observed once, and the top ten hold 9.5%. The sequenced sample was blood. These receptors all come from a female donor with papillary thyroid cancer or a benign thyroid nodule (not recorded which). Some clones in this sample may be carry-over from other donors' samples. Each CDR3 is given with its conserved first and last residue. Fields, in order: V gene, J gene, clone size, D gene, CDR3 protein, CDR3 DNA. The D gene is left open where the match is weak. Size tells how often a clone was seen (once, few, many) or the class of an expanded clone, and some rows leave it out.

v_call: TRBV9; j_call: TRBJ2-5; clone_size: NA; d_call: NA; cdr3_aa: CASSPAVVAEYQETQYF; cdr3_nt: TGTGCCAGCAGCCCGGCCGTAGTTGCCGAGTACCAAGAGACCCAGTACTTC
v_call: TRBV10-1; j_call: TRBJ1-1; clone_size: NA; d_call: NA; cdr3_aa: CASRHGQRTEAFF; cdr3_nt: TGCGCCAGCAGGCACGGTCAGCGGACAGAAGCTTTCTTT
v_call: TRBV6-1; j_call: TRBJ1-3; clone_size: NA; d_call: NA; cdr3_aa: CASSGHSTLYSGNTIYF; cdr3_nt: TGTGCCAGCAGCGGACACTCAACCCTGTATTCTGGAAACACCATATATTTT
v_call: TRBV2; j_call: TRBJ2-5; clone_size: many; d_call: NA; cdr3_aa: CASRLSGETQYF; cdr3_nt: TGTGCCAGCAGATTGTCCGGGGAGACCCAGTACTTC
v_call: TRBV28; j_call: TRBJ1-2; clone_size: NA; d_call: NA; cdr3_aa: CASSFTGTGYTF; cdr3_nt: TGTGCCAGCAGTTTTACAGGGACTGGCTACACCTTC
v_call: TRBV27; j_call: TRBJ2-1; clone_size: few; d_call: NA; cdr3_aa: CASSLLAGDPYNEQFF; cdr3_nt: TGTGCCAGCAGTTTACTAGCAGGAGACCCCTACAATGAGCAGTTCTTC
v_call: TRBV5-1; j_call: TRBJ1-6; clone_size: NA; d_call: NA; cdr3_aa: CAGSSTEVHSPLHF; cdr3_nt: TGCGCCGGCAGCTCGACAGAAGTGCATTCACCCCTCCACTTT
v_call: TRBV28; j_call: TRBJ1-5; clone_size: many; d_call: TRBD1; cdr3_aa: CASRPTGGLQPQHF; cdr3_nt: TGTGCCAGCAGGCCGACAGGGGGCCTTCAGCCCCAGCATTTT
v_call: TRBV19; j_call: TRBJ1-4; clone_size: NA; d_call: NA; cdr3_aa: CASSAGHSNEKLFF; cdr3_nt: TGTGCCAGTTCTGCGGGGCACTCTAATGAAAAACTGTTTTTT
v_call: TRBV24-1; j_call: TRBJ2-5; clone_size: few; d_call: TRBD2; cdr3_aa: CATSDPGLAGGETQYF; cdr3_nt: TGTGCCACCAGTGACCCAGGACTAGCCGGAGGAGAGACCCAGTACTTC
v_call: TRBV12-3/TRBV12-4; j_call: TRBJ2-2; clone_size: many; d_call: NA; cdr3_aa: CASSLARNTGELFF; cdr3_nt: TGTGCCAGCAGTTTAGCAAGAAACACCGGGGAGCTGTTTTTT
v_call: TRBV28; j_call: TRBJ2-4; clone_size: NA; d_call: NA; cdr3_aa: CASSFRGERLRNIQYF; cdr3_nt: TGTGCCAGCAGTTTCAGGGGGGAGAGGTTAAGGAACATTCAGTACTTC
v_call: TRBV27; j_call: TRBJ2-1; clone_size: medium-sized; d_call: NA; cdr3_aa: CASSRQGPNEQFF; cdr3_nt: TGTGCCAGCAGTAGGCAGGGCCCCAATGAGCAGTTCTTC
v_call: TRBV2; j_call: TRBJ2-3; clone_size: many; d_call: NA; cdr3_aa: CASRQGSSGKTQYF; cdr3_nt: TGTGCCAGCAGACAGGGTAGTAGCGGTAAGACGCAGTATTTT
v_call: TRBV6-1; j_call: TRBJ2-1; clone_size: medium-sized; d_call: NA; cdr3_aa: CASSDAARGEQFF; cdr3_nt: TGTGCCAGCAGTGACGCGGCCAGAGGTGAGCAGTTCTTC